This section outlines one TCR beta chain sequence together with its context. Germline CDR1 is SNHLY and CDR2 is FYNNEI. Trimming removed 1 base from V and 1 base from J, with 8 bases in between. The CDR3 runs to 15 residues. These data come from a study of control samples from healthy donors and cancer patients. The method was immunoSEQ multiplex PCR; TCRdb's version includes in-frame clones alone and lacks a portion of them. The sample carries about 140,000 clones, 75% to 95% recorded once. The chain has TRBV2 and TRBJ1-5, with D perhaps TRBD1 (5 bases). Sequenced sample: blood. This receptor was obtained from a man aged 25 to 40 in good health. The CDR3 protein is CASSEERGSNQPQHF. CDR3 nucleotides: TGTGCCAGCAGTGAAGAGAGGGGAAGCAATCAGCCCCAGCATTTT.